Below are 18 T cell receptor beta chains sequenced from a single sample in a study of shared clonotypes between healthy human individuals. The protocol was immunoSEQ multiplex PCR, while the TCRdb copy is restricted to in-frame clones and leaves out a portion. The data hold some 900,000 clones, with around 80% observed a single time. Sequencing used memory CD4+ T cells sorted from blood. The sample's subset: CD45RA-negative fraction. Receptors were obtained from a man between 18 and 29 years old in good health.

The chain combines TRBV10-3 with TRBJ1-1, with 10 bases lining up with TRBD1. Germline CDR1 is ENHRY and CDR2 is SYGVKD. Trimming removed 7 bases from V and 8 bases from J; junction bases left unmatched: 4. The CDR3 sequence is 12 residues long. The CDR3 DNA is TGTGCCATCACTCCGGGACAGGGGGAAGCTTTCTTT. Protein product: CAITPGQGEAFF.

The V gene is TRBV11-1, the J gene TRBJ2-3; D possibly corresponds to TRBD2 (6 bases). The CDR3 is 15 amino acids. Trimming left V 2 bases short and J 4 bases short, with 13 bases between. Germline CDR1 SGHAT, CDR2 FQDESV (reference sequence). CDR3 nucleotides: TGTGCCAGCAGCTTATGGGAGGCTGTTTCAGATACGCAGTATTTT. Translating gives CASSLWEAVSDTQYF.

The CDR3 DNA sequence: TGCAGCGTCGGGACTAGCGGGGCTAGCACAGATACGCAGTATTTT. It translates to CSVGTSGASTDTQYF. The V call is TRBV29-1, the J call TRBJ2-3, with 13 bases fitting TRBD2. V dropped 6 bases and J dropped 0; count of bases not matched to a gene: 3. The CDR3 is made up of 15 amino acids. CDR1 is SQVTM and CDR2 is ANQGSEA in the germline V gene.

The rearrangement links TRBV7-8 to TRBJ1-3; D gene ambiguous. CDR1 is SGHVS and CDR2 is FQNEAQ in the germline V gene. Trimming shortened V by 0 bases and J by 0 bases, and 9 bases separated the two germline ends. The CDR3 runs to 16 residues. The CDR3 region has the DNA TGTGCCAGCAGCTTAGCCTCTGCAGACTCTGGAAACACCATATATTTT. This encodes CASSLASADSGNTIYF.

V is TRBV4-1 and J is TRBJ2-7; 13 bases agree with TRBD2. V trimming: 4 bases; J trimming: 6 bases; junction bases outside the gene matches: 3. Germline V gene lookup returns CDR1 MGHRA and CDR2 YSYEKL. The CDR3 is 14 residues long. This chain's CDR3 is CASSLGTSGIEQYF. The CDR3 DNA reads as TGCGCCAGCAGCCTCGGGACTAGCGGGATCGAGCAGTACTTC.

Here the CDR3 DNA reads TGTGCCAGCAGTTACTCCCAGGGCTACGAGCAGTACTTC. Translated, it gives CASSYSQGYEQYF. The chain carries TRBV6-5 and TRBJ2-7; TRBD1 might be the D (5 bases). This CDR3 is built from 13 residues. Trimming removed 0 bases from V and 3 bases from J, with 6 bases in between. Germline V CDR1 and CDR2: MNHEY, SVGAGI.

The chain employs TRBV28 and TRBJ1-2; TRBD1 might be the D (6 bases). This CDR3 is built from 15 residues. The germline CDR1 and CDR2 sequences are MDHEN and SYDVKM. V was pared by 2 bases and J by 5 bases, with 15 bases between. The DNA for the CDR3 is TGTGCCAGCAGTTTAGCGATTGGGGGCGGATATGGCTACACCTTC. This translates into CASSLAIGGGYGYTF.

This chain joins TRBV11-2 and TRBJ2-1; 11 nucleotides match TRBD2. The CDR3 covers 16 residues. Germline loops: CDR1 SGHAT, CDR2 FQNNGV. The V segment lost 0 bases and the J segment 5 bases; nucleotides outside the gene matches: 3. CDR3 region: CASSLDTSGSNNEQFF. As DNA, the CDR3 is TGTGCCAGCAGCTTAGATACTAGCGGGAGTAACAATGAGCAGTTCTTC.

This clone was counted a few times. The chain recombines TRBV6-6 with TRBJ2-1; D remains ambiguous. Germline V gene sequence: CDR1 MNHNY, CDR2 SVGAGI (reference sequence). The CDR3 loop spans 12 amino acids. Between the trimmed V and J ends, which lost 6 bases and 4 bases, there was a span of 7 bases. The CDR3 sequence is CASSRPYNEQFF. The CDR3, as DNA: TGTGCCAGCAGCCGTCCATACAATGAGCAGTTCTTC.

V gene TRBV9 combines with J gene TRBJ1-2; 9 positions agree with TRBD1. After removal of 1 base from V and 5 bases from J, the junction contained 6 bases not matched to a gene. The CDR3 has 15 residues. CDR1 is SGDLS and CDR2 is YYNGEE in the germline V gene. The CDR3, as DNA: TGTGCCAGCAGCGTATCTGGACAGGGGTTTTATGGCTACACCTTC. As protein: CASSVSGQGFYGYTF.

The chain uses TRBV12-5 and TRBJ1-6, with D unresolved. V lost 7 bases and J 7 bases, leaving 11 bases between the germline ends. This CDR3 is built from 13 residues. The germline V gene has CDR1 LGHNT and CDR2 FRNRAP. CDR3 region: CASALGSNSPLHF. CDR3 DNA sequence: TGTGCTAGTGCCTTGGGAAGCAATTCACCCCTCCACTTT. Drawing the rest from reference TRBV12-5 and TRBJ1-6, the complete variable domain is DARVTQTPRHKVTEMGQEVTMRCQPILGHNTVFWYRQTMMQGLELLAYFRNRAPLDDSGMPKDRFSAEMPDATLATLKIQPSEPRDSAVYFCASALGSNSPLHFGNGTRLTVT.

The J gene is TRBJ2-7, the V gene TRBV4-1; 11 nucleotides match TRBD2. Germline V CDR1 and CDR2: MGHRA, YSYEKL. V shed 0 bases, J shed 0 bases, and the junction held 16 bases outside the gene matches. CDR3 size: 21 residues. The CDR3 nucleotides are TGCGCCAGCAGCCAAGAGGGGCGACAAGCCAGACTAGCGGGGAGCTCCTACGAGCAGTACTTC. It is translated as CASSQEGRQARLAGSSYEQYF.

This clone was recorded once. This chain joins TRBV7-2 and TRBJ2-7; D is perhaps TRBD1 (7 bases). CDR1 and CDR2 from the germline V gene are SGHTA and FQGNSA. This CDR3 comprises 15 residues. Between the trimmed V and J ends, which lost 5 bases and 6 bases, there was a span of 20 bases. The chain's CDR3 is CASSPIRAGGLEQYF. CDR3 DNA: TGTGCCAGCAGCCCAATCCGGGCAGGGGGGCTCGAGCAGTACTTC. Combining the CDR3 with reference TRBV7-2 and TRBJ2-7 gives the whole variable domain GAGVSQSPSNKVTEKGKDVELRCDPISGHTALYWYRQSLGQGLEFLIYFQGNSAPDKSGLPSDRFSAERTGGSVSTLTIQRTQQEDSAVYLCASSPIRAGGLEQYFGPGTRLTVT.

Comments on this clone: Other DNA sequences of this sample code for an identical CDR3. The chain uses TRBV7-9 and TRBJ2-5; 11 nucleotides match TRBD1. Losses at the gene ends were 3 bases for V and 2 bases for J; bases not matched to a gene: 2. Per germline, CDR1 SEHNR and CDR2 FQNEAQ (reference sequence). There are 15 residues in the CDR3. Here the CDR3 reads CASSLGTGGQETQYF. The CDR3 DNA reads TGTGCCAGCAGCTTGGGGACAGGGGGTCAAGAGACCCAGTACTTC.

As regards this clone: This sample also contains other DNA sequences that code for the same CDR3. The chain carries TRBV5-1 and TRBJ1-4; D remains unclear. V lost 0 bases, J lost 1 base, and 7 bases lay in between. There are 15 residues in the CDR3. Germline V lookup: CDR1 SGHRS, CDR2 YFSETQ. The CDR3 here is CASSLAPGTNEKLFF. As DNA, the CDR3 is TGCGCCAGCAGCTTGGCCCCCGGAACTAATGAAAAACTGTTTTTT.

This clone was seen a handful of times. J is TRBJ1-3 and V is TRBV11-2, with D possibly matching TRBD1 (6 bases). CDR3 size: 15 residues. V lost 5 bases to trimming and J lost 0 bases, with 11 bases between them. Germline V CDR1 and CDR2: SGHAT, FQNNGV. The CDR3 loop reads CASSILGGSGNTIYF. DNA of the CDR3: TGTGCCAGCAGCATATTAGGGGGCTCTGGAAACACCATATATTTT.

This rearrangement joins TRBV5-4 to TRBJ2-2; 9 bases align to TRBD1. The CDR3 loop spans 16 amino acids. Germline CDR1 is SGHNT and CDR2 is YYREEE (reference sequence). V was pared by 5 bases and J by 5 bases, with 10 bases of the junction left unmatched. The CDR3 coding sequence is TGTGCCAGCAGTTCGAGGGACAGGGACTTTACCGGGGAGCTGTTTTTT. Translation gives CASSSRDRDFTGELFF. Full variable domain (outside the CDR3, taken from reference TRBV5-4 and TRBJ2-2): ETGVTQSPTHLIKTRGQQVTLRCSSQSGHNTVSWYQQALGQGPQFIFQYYREEENGRGNFPPRFSGLQFPNYSSELNVNALELDDSALYLCASSSRDRDFTGELFFGEGSRLTVL.

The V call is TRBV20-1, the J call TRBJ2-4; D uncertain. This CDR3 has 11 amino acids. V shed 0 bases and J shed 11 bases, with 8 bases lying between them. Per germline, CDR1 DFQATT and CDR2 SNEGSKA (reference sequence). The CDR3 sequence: CSARDLGVQYF. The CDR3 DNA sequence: TGCAGTGCTAGAGACCTGGGCGTTCAGTACTTC.